These T cell receptor beta chains were read from a single sample in a study of T cell responses to AZD1222 COVID-19 vaccine. Produced via immunoSEQ multiplex PCR; TCRdb's table is partial and in-frame only. Of around 120,000 clones listed, roughly 90% are singletons. The sample consisted of peripheral blood, taken on day 0 of MenACWY control vaccination. The receptors were sampled from an adult in good health. CDR3s include the opening cysteine and the closing phenylalanine or tryptophan. D genes are given only for firm matches. Rows may omit the clone size; those that give it use once, few, many or a size class.

TRBV6-5	-	-	TRBJ2-3	CASRGTSRSTDTQYF	TGTGCCAGCAGGGGGACTTCAAGAAGCACAGATACGCAGTATTTT
TRBV12-3/TRBV12-4	-	-	TRBJ1-1	CASRGYLEAFF	TGTGCCAGCAGAGGGTACCTTGAAGCTTTCTTT
TRBV5-1	-	-	TRBJ2-3	CASMGPSDTQYF	TGCGCCAGCATGGGGCCGTCAGATACGCAGTATTTT
TRBV5-8	-	-	TRBJ1-6	CASSFLGASSYNSPLHF	TGTGCCAGCAGCTTTCTCGGAGCCAGCTCCTATAATTCACCCCTCCACTTT
TRBV23-1	-	-	TRBJ1-6	CASYKPLHF	TGCGCGAGTTATAAACCCCTCCACTTT
TRBV2	-	TRBD1	TRBJ1-5	CASSGDRSFISNQPQHF	TGTGCCAGCAGTGGGGACAGGTCATTTATCAGCAATCAGCCCCAGCATTTT
TRBV30	-	TRBD1	TRBJ1-2	CAWSRPGDRTFNYGYTF	TGTGCCTGGAGCCGGCCCGGGGACAGGACCTTTAACTATGGCTACACCTTC
TRBV11-3	once	-	TRBJ1-1	CASSLVGVNTEAFF	TGTGCCAGCAGCTTAGTAGGGGTGAACACTGAAGCTTTCTTT
TRBV2	-	-	TRBJ2-2	CAAGGQRNTGELFF	TGTGCCGCTGGCGGGCAGAGGAACACCGGGGAGCTGTTTTTT
TRBV30	-	TRBD1	TRBJ2-6	CAWSPGGSGANVLTF	TGTGCCTGGAGTCCAGGGGGCTCTGGGGCCAACGTCCTGACTTTC
TRBV11-3	-	-	TRBJ1-6	CASSQKVNNSPLHF	TGTGCCAGCAGCCAAAAGGTCAATAATTCACCCCTCCACTTT
TRBV18	-	-	TRBJ2-1	CASSALRDEQFF	TGTGCCAGCTCAGCACTTAGGGATGAGCAGTTCTTC
TRBV10-2	-	-	TRBJ2-1	CASYTGRDYNEQFF	TGCGCCAGCTATACTGGCAGGGACTACAATGAGCAGTTCTTC
TRBV5-4	-	-	TRBJ2-7	CASSSWGLSNEQYF	TGTGCCAGCAGCTCCTGGGGGCTGAGTAACGAGCAGTACTTC
TRBV6-1	-	-	TRBJ2-2	CASSEARPGTVNTGELFF	TGTGCCAGCAGTGAAGCAAGGCCAGGAACAGTTAACACCGGGGAGCTGTTTTTT
TRBV13	-	TRBD2	TRBJ2-1	CASSLRPGGNEQFF	TGTGCCAGCAGCTTAAGACCCGGGGGGAATGAGCAGTTCTTC
TRBV13	-	TRBD1	TRBJ2-7	CASSAPGQSYEQYF	TGTGCCAGCAGCGCTCCGGGACAGTCCTACGAGCAGTACTTC
TRBV3-1/TRBV3-2	-	-	TRBJ2-1	CASSQDPSDYNEQFF	TGTGCCAGCAGCCAAGACCCCAGCGACTACAATGAGCAGTTCTTC
TRBV4-2	-	-	TRBJ2-5	CASSQVLNGGEETQYF	TGTGCCAGCAGCCAAGTCCTCAATGGGGGAGAGGAGACCCAGTACTTC
TRBV7-9	-	TRBD1	TRBJ1-5	CASSLAGQGDQPQHF	TGTGCCAGCAGCTTAGCGGGACAGGGGGATCAGCCCCAGCATTTT
TRBV5-6	-	TRBD1	TRBJ1-1	CASNDRVSFPEAFF	TGTGCCAGCAACGACAGGGTCAGTTTCCCTGAAGCTTTCTTT
TRBV9	-	-	TRBJ1-6	CASGAYNSPLHF	TGTGCCTCAGGGGCTTATAATTCACCCCTCCACTTT
TRBV2	once	-	TRBJ1-1	CASFRDTPNTEAFF	TGTGCCAGCTTTAGGGACACCCCGAACACTGAAGCTTTCTTT
TRBV25-1	-	-	TRBJ2-3	CASRRDDTQYF	TGTGCCAGCAGACGGGACGATACGCAGTATTTT
TRBV10-3	-	-	TRBJ2-5	CAISGRELETQYF	TGTGCCATCAGTGGTCGGGAGCTAGAGACCCAGTACTTC
TRBV5-1	-	-	TRBJ1-3	CASSLEKGSGGNTIYF	TGCGCCAGCAGCTTAGAAAAGGGTTCGGGGGGAAACACCATATATTTT
TRBV30	-	TRBD1	TRBJ1-5	CAWSPRTGQPQHF	TGTGCCTGGAGTCCTAGGACAGGGCAGCCCCAGCATTTT